The TCR beta chain under discussion was sequenced for a study of blood T cell repertoires in COVID-19. Study at large: Sites in the United States, Italy and Spain provided acute and convalescent COVID-19 samples. From T cells, B-cell-depleted T cells, or PBMCs came the material, which was cDNA or gDNA.

This clone was counted a single time. Study processing details: The authors estimated nucleated cell counts from reference gene primer amplification. The assay was immunoSEQ multiplex PCR, and TCRdb's table has in-frame clones only and misses some. Clone size and V and J calls were adopted from that table, with D and trimming inferred from the DNA. This table holds about 400,000 clones, 89% found once. The CDR3 consists of 12 residues. Trimming shortened V by 3 bases and J by 9 bases, and 9 bases separated the two germline ends. Germline CDR1 SEHNR, CDR2 FQNEAQ (reference sequence). Participant ages covered about 18 to 95 years across about 22 US areas.

The chain carries TRBV7-9 and TRBJ2-1, with D unresolved. The source of this sequence is a woman aged 25 to 39 who had recovered from COVID-19. Specimen: PBMCs or T cells enriched from blood (not recorded which). In DNA form, the CDR3 reads TGTGCCAGCAGCTTCGATACGGGTGAGCAGTTCTTC. This gives the protein CASSFDTGEQFF.